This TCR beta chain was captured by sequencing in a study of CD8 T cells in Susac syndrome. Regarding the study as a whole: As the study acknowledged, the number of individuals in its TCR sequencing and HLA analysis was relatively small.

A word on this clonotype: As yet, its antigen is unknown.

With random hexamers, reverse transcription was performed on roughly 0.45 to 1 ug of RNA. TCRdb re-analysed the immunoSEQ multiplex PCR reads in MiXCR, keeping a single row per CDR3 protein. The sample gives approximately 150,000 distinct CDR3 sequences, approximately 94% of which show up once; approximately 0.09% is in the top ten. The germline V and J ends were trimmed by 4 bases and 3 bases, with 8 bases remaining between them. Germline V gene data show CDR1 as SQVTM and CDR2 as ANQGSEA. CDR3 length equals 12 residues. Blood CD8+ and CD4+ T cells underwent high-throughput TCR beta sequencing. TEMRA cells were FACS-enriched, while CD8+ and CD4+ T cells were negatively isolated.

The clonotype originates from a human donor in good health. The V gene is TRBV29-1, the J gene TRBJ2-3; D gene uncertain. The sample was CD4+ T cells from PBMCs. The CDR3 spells CSVVSGTDTQYF. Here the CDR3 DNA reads TGCAGCGTTGTGTCTGGGACAGATACGCAGTATTTT.